Listed here are 12 T cell receptor beta chains from one sample, sequenced in a study of molecular identifiers for immune sequencing clone quantification. TCRdb independently ran MiXCR on the PCR reads; one entry per CDR3 protein. The sample holds about 320,000 distinct CDR3 sequences; over 20% are singletons and the top ten take 0.74%. Input material: naive CD8+ T cells from blood, with Jurkat cell RNA spiked in. Subset here: FACS-sorted CD8+CD4-CCR7+CD45RA+ naive T cells. These receptor sequences come from a human donor in good health. Some libraries in this study had Jurkat cell RNA spiked in.

The genes are TRBV20-1 and TRBJ1-1, with D possibly being TRBD1 (6 bases). V dropped 3 bases and J dropped 7 bases, with 15 bases sitting between them. Per the germline V gene, CDR1 is DFQATT and CDR2 is SNEGSKA (reference sequence). The CDR3 has 13 residues. CDR3 sequence: CSASDRSFSEAFF. In DNA form, the CDR3 reads TGCAGTGCTAGTGACAGGTCCTTCAGTGAAGCTTTCTTT.

This clonotype was seen once. Germline is not matched at one junction end, which may reflect a read error. The chain employs TRBV18 and TRBJ1-1; D unresolved. Germline values: CDR1 KGHSH, CDR2 LQKENI. The CDR3 spans 15 residues. CDR3 sequence: CASSAPPDRYTEAFF. The CDR3 nucleotides read TGTGCCAGCTCAGCACCTCCTGACCGGTACACTGAAGCTTTCTTT.

Concerning this clonotype itself: A much larger clone lies a single base off, so this may be a read error. V is TRBV19 and J is TRBJ1-4; no clear D. This CDR3 comprises 16 residues. Germline loops: CDR1 LNHDA, CDR2 SQIVND (reference sequence). The CDR3 bases are TGTGCCAGTAATTTCGGACTGAAACGACAACGGGAAAAACTGTATTTT. Protein: CASNFGLKRQREKLYF.

The chain employs TRBV28 and TRBJ1-1; 10 nucleotides line up with TRBD1. Losses at the gene ends were 8 bases for V and 4 bases for J; bases not matched to a gene: 7. The CDR3 length is 14 residues. The germline V gene encodes CDR1 MDHEN and CDR2 SYDVKM. CDR3 region: CASSDRGGPTEAFF. The CDR3 DNA follows: TGTGCCAGCTCGGACAGGGGGGGCCCCACTGAAGCTTTCTTT.

This clonotype was counted many times. This chain's CDR3 is CASSQSESETQYF. CDR3 nucleotide sequence: TGCGCCAGCAGCCAATCGGAGTCGGAGACCCAGTACTTC. The chain uses TRBV4-1 and TRBJ2-5, with D unclear. The CDR3 loop spans 13 amino acids. The germline V gene has CDR1 MGHRA and CDR2 YSYEKL. V dropped 2 bases and J dropped 5 bases, with 9 bases sitting between them.

A word on this clonotype: Since no conserved phenylalanine or tryptophan closes the CDR3, a read error is the likely cause. This sequence joins TRBV27 and TRBJ2-1; 8 nucleotides line up with TRBD2. CDR3 size: 15 residues. Germline V lookup: CDR1 MNHEY, CDR2 SMNVEV (reference sequence). V gave up 6 bases and J gave up 6 bases; unmatched junction bases: 10. Written as DNA, the CDR3 is TGTGCCAGCAGCTACACGGGGGGGCCCCTCAATGAGCAGTTCTAC. Translated, it gives CASSYTGGPLNEQFY.

This clonotype was found many times. V is TRBV11-2 and J is TRBJ2-3, with D possibly being TRBD2 (5 bases). This CDR3 is 12 amino acids long. Germline CDR1 is SGHAT and CDR2 is FQNNGV. Trimming removed 5 bases from V and 6 bases from J, with 9 bases in between. The CDR3 bases are TGTGCCAGCAGCCGGACTTTGGATACGCAGTATTTT. As protein: CASSRTLDTQYF.

There are many counts of this clonotype. The gene calls are TRBV7-9 and TRBJ2-7, with 8 bases lining up with TRBD1. V gave up 4 bases and J gave up 2 bases; unmatched junction bases: 7. Germline loops: CDR1 SEHNR, CDR2 FQNEAQ (reference sequence). The CDR3 spans 15 residues. As DNA, the CDR3 is TGTGCCAGCAGCTCGTGGACAGGGCCCCCCTACGAGCAGTACTTC. Residues: CASSSWTGPPYEQYF. Complete variable domain (other parts from reference TRBV7-9 and TRBJ2-7): DTGVSQNPRHKITKRGQNVTFRCDPISEHNRLYWYRQTLGQGPEFLTYFQNEAQLEKSRLLSDRFSAERPKGSFSTLEIQRTEQGDSAMYLCASSSWTGPPYEQYFGPGTRLTVT.

This chain connects TRBV30 to TRBJ1-2; D call uncertain. This CDR3 contains 15 residues. V gave up 0 bases and J gave up 5 bases, with 16 bases separating them. In germline, CDR1 is GTSNPN, CDR2 SVGIG (reference sequence). The CDR3 loop is CAWSVGPRAGYGYTF. CDR3 nucleotide sequence: TGTGCCTGGAGTGTTGGGCCGAGGGCTGGGTATGGCTACACCTTC.

This clonotype was detected a few times. The rearrangement uses TRBV5-6 and TRBJ1-2, with no clear D. Trimming took 0 bases from V and 3 from J, leaving 9 bases between them. CDR3 size: 14 residues. CDR1 and CDR2 from the germline V gene are SGHDT and YYEEEE. CDR3 loop: CASSLGTAHYGYTF. The CDR3 DNA is TGTGCCAGCAGCTTGGGGACGGCGCACTATGGCTACACCTTC.

This clonotype has a handful of counts. This chain links TRBV20-1 with TRBJ2-7; no firm D call. The CDR3 contains 14 residues. Germline loops: CDR1 DFQATT, CDR2 SNEGSKA (reference sequence). Trimming took 5 bases from V and 2 from J, leaving 16 bases between them. The CDR3 nucleotides are TGCAGTGCTCGGTTCGCGCTGCCCACCTACGAGCAGTACTTC. Translating gives CSARFALPTYEQYF.

As concerns this clonotype: The junction and the germline gene differ at one end; a read error may be behind it. J is TRBJ1-5 and V is TRBV20-1; D is perhaps TRBD1 (5 bases). The germline gives CDR1 DFQATT, CDR2 SNEGSKA (reference sequence). This CDR3 has 15 amino acids. In DNA form, the CDR3 reads TGCTGTGCTCCCCGAGGAGGGGATACTGATCAGCCCCAGCATTTT. Protein: CCAPRGGDTDQPQHF.